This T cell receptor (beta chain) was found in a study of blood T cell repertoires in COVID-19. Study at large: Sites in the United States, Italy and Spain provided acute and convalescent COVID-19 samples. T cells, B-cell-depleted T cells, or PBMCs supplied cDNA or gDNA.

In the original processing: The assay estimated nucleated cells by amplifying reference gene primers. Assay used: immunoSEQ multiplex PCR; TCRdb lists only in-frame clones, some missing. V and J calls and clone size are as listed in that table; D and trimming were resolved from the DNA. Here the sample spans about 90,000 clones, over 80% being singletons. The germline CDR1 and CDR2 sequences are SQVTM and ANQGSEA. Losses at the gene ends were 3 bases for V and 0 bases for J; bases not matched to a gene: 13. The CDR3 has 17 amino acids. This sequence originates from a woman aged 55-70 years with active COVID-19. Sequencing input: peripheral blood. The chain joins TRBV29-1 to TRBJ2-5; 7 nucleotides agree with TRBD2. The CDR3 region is CSVEASGGFGYQETQYF. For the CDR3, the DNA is TGCAGCGTTGAGGCTAGCGGAGGCTTCGGATACCAAGAGACCCAGTACTTC. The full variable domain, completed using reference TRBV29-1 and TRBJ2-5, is SAVISQKPSRDICQRGTSLTIQCQVDSQVTMMFWYRQQPGQSLTLIATANQGSEATYESGFVIDKFPISRPNLTFSTLTVSNMSPEDSSIYLCSVEASGGFGYQETQYFGPGTRLLVL.